This note documents a single T cell receptor (beta chain) sequence. The sample is drawn from a study of blood T cell repertoires in COVID-19. Sequencing was performed with immunoSEQ multiplex PCR; in TCRdb, only in-frame clones are kept and a portion is missing. The data hold 150,000 to 200,000 clones, with over 85% observed a single time. The specimen was peripheral blood. The clonotype originates from a man in his 60s with active or convalescent COVID-19.

CDR3 amino acids: CAWSVGGIRQFF. CDR3 in DNA: TGTGCCTGGAGTGTAGGGGGAATCAGGCAGTTCTTC. The chain uses TRBV30 and TRBJ2-1, with D possibly matching TRBD1 (6 bases). CDR1 is GTSNPN, CDR2 SVGIG, per germline (reference sequence). The CDR3 runs 12 residues. V gave up 0 bases and J gave up 12 bases, with 12 bases separating them.